This paragraph reports one T cell receptor beta chain. The sample is drawn from a study of blood T cell repertoires in COVID-19. Study-wide background: COVID-19 samples, acute and convalescent, were from the United States, Italy and Spain. T cells, B-cell-depleted T cells, or PBMCs provided the cDNA or gDNA that served as material.

Original analysis: Scientists estimated how many nucleated cells there were by amplifying reference gene primers. This table comes from immunoSEQ multiplex PCR, and its TCRdb copy is limited to in-frame clones, with some not included. V and J calls and clone size are as listed in that table; D and trimming were resolved from the DNA. The sample includes about 74,000 clones, 80% to 95% of them seen just once. The CDR3 extends over 15 amino acids. The germline gives CDR1 LNHDA, CDR2 SQIVND (reference sequence). Trimming shortened V by 8 bases and J by 8 bases, and 22 bases separated the two germline ends.

V is TRBV19 and J is TRBJ2-1, with D maybe TRBD2 (7 bases). Specimen: peripheral blood. This TCR was sampled from a woman aged 45-60 years in a cohort sampled during active COVID-19. The CDR3 loop is CASGGRLALQDEQFF. Here the CDR3 DNA reads TGTGCCAGTGGGGGGCGACTAGCCCTACAGGATGAGCAGTTCTTC. The full variable domain, completed using reference TRBV19 and TRBJ2-1, is DGGITQSPKYLFRKEGQNVTLSCEQNLNHDAMYWYRQDPGQGLRLIYYSQIVNDFQKGDIAEGYSVSREKKESFPLTVTSAQKNPTAFYLCASGGRLALQDEQFFGPGTRLTVL.